This TCR beta chain was observed in a study of blood T cell repertoires in COVID-19. Study context: Samples of COVID-19 (acute and convalescent) were obtained from the United States, Italy and Spain. T cells, B-cell-depleted T cells, or PBMCs provided the cDNA or gDNA that served as material.

Authors' methods: Quantification of nucleated cells was approximated via reference gene primer amplification. The method was immunoSEQ multiplex PCR; TCRdb's version includes in-frame clones alone and lacks a portion of them. The V and J calls and clone size were taken over from that table, and D and trimming were inferred from the DNA. Here the sample spans over 200,000 clones, around 89% being singletons. Germline V gives CDR1 SGHVS, CDR2 FQNEAQ. Trimming shortened V by 0 bases and J by 7 bases, and 7 bases separated the two germline ends. The CDR3 contains 14 residues. Sequencing was carried out using peripheral blood. The rearrangement links TRBV7-8 to TRBJ1-6, with D hard to call. This receptor was identified in a woman aged 40 to 50 with acute or convalescent COVID-19. The CDR3 loop is CASSLAGGNSPLHF. In DNA, the CDR3 is TGTGCCAGCAGCTTAGCAGGAGGAAATTCACCCCTCCACTTT.